Below, 15 T cell receptor beta chains from the same sample are listed, as sequenced in a study of cytomegalovirus exposure and HLA in healthy donors. This table comes from immunoSEQ multiplex PCR, and its TCRdb copy is limited to in-frame clones, with some not included. The sample lists about 120,000 clones; more than 75% were seen once. Sequenced: PBMCs. The receptors were sampled from a woman under 30 in good health and CMV-seropositive.

This chain connects TRBV4-1 to TRBJ2-2; possible D gene TRBD1, 6 bases. Germline assignment: CDR1 MGHRA and CDR2 YSYEKL. This CDR3 comprises 16 residues. Trimming cost V 3 bases and J 4 bases, with 15 bases left between them. The CDR3 nucleotides are TGCGCCAGCAGCCAGCGACAGGCCCCGAGCACCGGGGAGCTGTTTTTT. Translated: CASSQRQAPSTGELFF.

The CDR3 reads CASLRDAVYNEQFF. The DNA for the CDR3 is TGTGCCTCATTGAGGGATGCCGTCTACAATGAGCAGTTCTTC. This chain connects TRBV30 to TRBJ2-1; tentatively, D is TRBD2 (5 bases). The CDR3 extends over 14 amino acids. CDR1 is GTSNPN, CDR2 SVGIG, per germline (reference sequence). V was trimmed by 7 bases and J by 3 bases, leaving 16 bases between them.

The chain carries TRBV2 and TRBJ1-2; unclear D gene. Germline V gives CDR1 SNHLY, CDR2 FYNNEI. CDR3 size: 11 residues. The V end lost 9 bases, the J end lost 7 bases, and 12 bases lay between the germline ends. The CDR3 region is CASTRVAGYTF. The CDR3, as DNA: TGTGCCAGTACGAGGGTCGCTGGCTACACCTTC.

The CDR3 loop is CASSLSGAYEQYF. DNA for the CDR3: TGTGCCAGCTCACTTTCAGGGGCCTACGAGCAGTACTTC. The chain uses TRBV18 and TRBJ2-7; D may be TRBD1 (6 bases). V was clipped by 4 bases and J by 2 bases, with 9 bases between them. The CDR3 contains 13 residues. Germline values: CDR1 KGHSH, CDR2 LQKENI.

Regarding this clone: Other nucleotide sequences in the sample specify the same CDR3. This rearrangement joins TRBV29-1 to TRBJ2-7, with 9 bases that match TRBD2. This CDR3 contains 14 residues. V was clipped by 5 bases and J by 2 bases; unmatched bases: 7. Looked up from germline, CDR1 is SQVTM and CDR2 is ANQGSEA. The CDR3 sequence is CSVKAGGQTYEQYF. As DNA, the CDR3 is TGCAGCGTTAAAGCGGGAGGACAGACCTACGAGCAGTACTTC.

This chain links TRBV30 with TRBJ2-2; TRBD1 aligns across 8 bases. Germline-derived CDR1 and CDR2 are GTSNPN and SVGIG (reference sequence). This CDR3 contains 15 residues. J gave up 5 bases and V 2 bases, and 7 bases lay outside the gene matches. CDR3 in amino acids: CAWSLPDRETGELFF. CDR3 coding DNA: TGTGCCTGGAGTCTCCCGGACAGGGAGACCGGGGAGCTGTTTTTT. Complete variable domain (other parts from reference TRBV30 and TRBJ2-2): SQTIHQWPATLVQPVGSPLSLECTVEGTSNPNLYWYRQAAGRGLQLLFYSVGIGQISSEVPQNLSASRPQDRQFILSSKKLLLSDSGFYLCAWSLPDRETGELFFGEGSRLTVL.

The chain is built from TRBV18 and TRBJ1-2, with D hard to call. Germline V gene data show CDR1 as KGHSH and CDR2 as LQKENI. The CDR3 has 13 residues. Trimming removed 3 bases at V and 0 bases at J, with 5 bases between. The CDR3 nucleotides are TGTGCCAGCTCACCCGGGGCTAACTATGGCTACACCTTC. It specifies CASSPGANYGYTF.

The rearrangement joins TRBV29-1 to TRBJ1-1; no definite D call. The V end lost 6 bases, the J end lost 0 bases, and 17 bases lay between the germline ends. The germline V gene has CDR1 SQVTM and CDR2 ANQGSEA. The CDR3 covers 15 residues. The CDR3 nucleotides are TGCAGCGTCGAGTTGGCAGGCAGCATGAACACTGAAGCTTTCTTT. Translated, it gives CSVELAGSMNTEAFF.

The CDR3 loop reads CASSLSPAGHYNEQFF. The CDR3 nucleotides read TGTGCCAGCAGCTTGAGCCCCGCAGGTCACTACAATGAGCAGTTCTTC. The gene calls are TRBV7-2 and TRBJ2-1; D not resolved. The CDR3 is 16 amino acids. The V gene's germline CDR1 is SGHTA and CDR2 FQGNSA. The V end was cut by 3 bases, the J end by 3 bases, with 15 bases between. Based on the CDR3 plus reference TRBV7-2 and TRBJ2-1, the full variable domain is GAGVSQSPSNKVTEKGKDVELRCDPISGHTALYWYRQSLGQGLEFLIYFQGNSAPDKSGLPSDRFSAERTGGSVSTLTIQRTQQEDSAVYLCASSLSPAGHYNEQFFGPGTRLTVL.

V and J are TRBV11-2 and TRBJ1-4, with 10 bases that match TRBD1. Germline CDR1 reads SGHAT; CDR2 reads FQNNGV. After removal of 5 bases from V and 5 bases from J, the junction contained 5 bases not matched to a gene. This CDR3 comprises 15 residues. CDR3 nucleotides: TGTGCCAGCAGCCCGGGGACAGGGGAGAATGAAAAACTGTTTTTT. Its translation: CASSPGTGENEKLFF.

The rearrangement joins TRBV5-6 to TRBJ2-2; D gene uncertain. CDR3 length equals 13 residues. Trimming took 3 bases from V and 4 from J, leaving 7 bases between them. Per germline, CDR1 SGHDT and CDR2 YYEEEE. CDR3 amino acids: CASSSPVTGELFF. The CDR3 DNA follows: TGTGCCAGCAGCTCCCCAGTCACCGGGGAGCTGTTTTTT.

The chain has TRBV4-3 and TRBJ1-1; the match to TRBD1 covers 8 bases. The CDR3 loop spans 15 amino acids. The J segment lost 1 base and the V segment lost 3 bases, leaving 4 bases of the junction unmatched. Germline V CDR1 and CDR2: LGHNA, YSLEER. The CDR3 is CASSHWTGQNTEAFF. For the CDR3, the DNA is TGCGCCAGCAGCCATTGGACAGGGCAGAACACTGAAGCTTTCTTT.

This clone was counted once. The chain is built from TRBV18 and TRBJ2-7; maybe TRBD1 (6 bases). Per germline, CDR1 KGHSH and CDR2 LQKENI. This CDR3 comprises 12 residues. Deletions cut 4 bases from V and 4 bases from J, with 8 bases between. In nucleotides, the CDR3 is TGTGCCAGCTCACAGGGGGAGTACGAGCAGTACTTC. Protein: CASSQGEYEQYF. Complete variable domain (other parts from reference TRBV18 and TRBJ2-7): NAGVMQNPRHLVRRRGQEARLRCSPMKGHSHVYWYRQLPEEGLKFMVYLQKENIIDESGMPKERFSAEFPKEGPSILRIQQVVRGDSAAYFCASSQGEYEQYFGPGTRLTVT.

J is TRBJ1-1 and V is TRBV4-3, with D uncertain. The CDR3 totals 12 residues. Trimming cost V 0 bases and J 8 bases, with 7 bases left between them. CDR1 and CDR2 from the germline V gene are LGHNA and YSLEER. The CDR3 loop reads CASSQEFGEAFF. DNA of the CDR3: TGCGCCAGCAGCCAAGAGTTTGGCGAAGCTTTCTTT.

The chain employs TRBV6-6 and TRBJ2-5; maybe TRBD2 (6 bases). In germline, CDR1 is MNHNY, CDR2 SVGAGI (reference sequence). The CDR3 contains 15 residues. Trimming cost V 2 bases and J 5 bases, with 15 bases left between them. The CDR3 loop reads CASSYATSSGETQYF. CDR3 DNA: TGTGCCAGCAGTTACGCGACTAGTTCTGGGGAGACCCAGTACTTC.